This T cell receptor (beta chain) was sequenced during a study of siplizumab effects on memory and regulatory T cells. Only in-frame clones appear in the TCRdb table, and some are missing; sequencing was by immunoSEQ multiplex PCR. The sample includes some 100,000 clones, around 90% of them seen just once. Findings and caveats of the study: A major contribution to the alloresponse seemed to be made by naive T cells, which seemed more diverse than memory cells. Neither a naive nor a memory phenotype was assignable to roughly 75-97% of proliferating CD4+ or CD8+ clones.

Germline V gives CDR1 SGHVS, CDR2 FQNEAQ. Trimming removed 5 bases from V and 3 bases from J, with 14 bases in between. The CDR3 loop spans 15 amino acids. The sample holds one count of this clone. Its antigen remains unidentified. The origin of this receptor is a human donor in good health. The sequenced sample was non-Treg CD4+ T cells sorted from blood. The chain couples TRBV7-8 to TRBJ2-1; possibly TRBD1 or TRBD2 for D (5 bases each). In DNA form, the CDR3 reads TGTGCCAGCAGCCAGGGCGGGTTACGCTACAATGAGCAGTTCTTC. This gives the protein CASSQGGLRYNEQFF.